A single sample gave rise to the 24 T cell receptor beta chains below, sequenced in a study of T-cell reconstitution after alpha-beta-depleted transplantation in children (dated by TCRdb to the mid-2010s). Read against the paper, the sample's treatment or condition label means: allogeneic hematopoietic cell transplantation with graft depleted of TCRalphabeta T cells and CD19 B cells. Preparation of the library involved PCR. This sample was sequenced with an Illumina HiSeq 2500. TCR library preparation used molecular barcoding, with unique molecular identifiers applied to normalize quantification of the TCRbeta repertoire. TCRdb passed the public sequencing reads through fastp at Q25 and MiXCR, retaining productive beta sequences. When rows share a CDR3 protein, they turn into one entry using the most common DNA and genes. This sample is represented by about 90,000 distinct CDR3 sequences; 15% of them were singletons. The ten largest clones add up to about 18% of the sample.

The sample here was PBMCs, mostly from graft donor cells, taken 180 days after TCRalphabeta/CD19-depleted stem cell transplant. Every receptor here comes from a male patient aged 2-9 years who had a stem cell transplant for acute lymphoblastic leukemia, so the T cells may come from the graft donor.

The chain joins TRBV5-1 to TRBJ2-1, with 13 bases fitting TRBD2. The germline gives CDR1 SGHRS, CDR2 YFSETQ. CDR3 length: 15 amino acids. The V segment lost 4 bases and the J segment 5 bases; nucleotides outside the gene matches: 3. CDR3 loop: CASSLGLAGNNEQFF. In DNA, the CDR3 is TGCGCCAGCAGCCTGGGACTAGCGGGAAACAATGAGCAGTTCTTC. Using reference TRBV5-1 and TRBJ2-1 for the parts outside the CDR3, the full variable domain is KAGVTQTPRYLIKTRGQQVTLSCSPISGHRSVSWYQQTPGQGLQFLFEYFSETQRNKGNFPGRFSGRQFSNSRSEMNVSTLELGDSALYLCASSLGLAGNNEQFFGPGTRLTVL.

This clonotype was observed a handful of times. The CDR3 nucleotides are TGCAGCGTTGGGACTAGCGGGTACGAGCAGTACTTC. This translates into CSVGTSGYEQYF. The J gene is TRBJ2-7, the V gene TRBV29-1, with 11 bases lining up with TRBD2. V lost 4 bases to trimming and J lost 4 bases; unmatched junction nucleotides: 0. The CDR3 spans 12 residues. CDR1 and CDR2 (germline): SQVTM, ANQGSEA.

The chain carries TRBV29-1 and TRBJ2-7; no reliable D call. The CDR3 sequence is 13 residues long. V lost 2 bases and J lost 2, with 10 bases in between. The germline gives CDR1 SQVTM, CDR2 ANQGSEA. The CDR3: CSVETAFPYEQYF. The CDR3 DNA sequence: TGCAGCGTTGAAACAGCTTTTCCCTACGAGCAGTACTTC.

The chain combines TRBV4-1 with TRBJ2-1; 8 bases are a match to TRBD2. CDR3 length: 15 residues. CDR1 is MGHRA, CDR2 YSYEKL, per germline. With V trimmed by 1 base and J by 6 bases, 5 bases remained unmatched. The CDR3 DNA is TGCGCCAGCAGCCAAGGTGCCGGGGGGGCCAATGAGCAGTTCTTC. This translates into CASSQGAGGANEQFF.

This chain links TRBV5-8 with TRBJ1-1, with 11 bases lining up with TRBD1. The length of the CDR3 is 14 residues. CDR1 is SGHTS, CDR2 YDEGEE, per germline. Trimming cost V 1 base and J 6 bases; bases outside gene matches: 2. The CDR3 is CASSLRTGGPEAFF. The CDR3 nucleotides read TGTGCCAGCAGCTTGCGGACAGGGGGCCCTGAAGCTTTCTTT.

This chain uses TRBV29-1 with TRBJ2-1; 10 bases align to TRBD1. The junction had 1 base not matched to a gene; V was cut back by 4 bases and J by 4 bases. The germline V gene encodes CDR1 SQVTM and CDR2 ANQGSEA. The length of the CDR3 is 13 residues. CDR3 sequence reads: CSVGDRGYNEQFF. DNA for the CDR3: TGCAGCGTTGGGGACAGGGGTTACAATGAGCAGTTCTTC.

This clonotype occurred once. V gene TRBV20-1 combines with J gene TRBJ2-2, with 8 bases aligning to TRBD1. Unmatched junction bases numbered 8, after V lost 5 bases and J lost 3 bases. Germline values: CDR1 DFQATT, CDR2 SNEGSKA (reference sequence). CDR3 length equals 15 residues. CDR3 coding DNA: TGCAGTGCTCCGGGTCTACAGGGGGACACCGGGGAGCTGTTTTTT. Protein product: CSAPGLQGDTGELFF.

J is TRBJ2-5 and V is TRBV12-5; D uncertain. V was cut by 2 bases and J by 5 bases, with 24 bases left in between. CDR1 and CDR2 from the germline V gene are LGHNT and FRNRAP. This CDR3 has 18 amino acids. Here the CDR3 DNA reads TGTGCTAGTGGTTTGACTCTGACCTCCACGCGGACGGCTGAGACCCAGTACTTC. Its translation is CASGLTLTSTRTAETQYF.

This clonotype occurred a few times. The V call is TRBV7-2, the J call TRBJ2-2, with D uncertain. Germline values: CDR1 SGHTA, CDR2 FQGNSA. This CDR3 has 13 residues. Trimming stripped 5 bases from V and 6 bases from J, with 10 bases between. Here the CDR3 reads CASSPSTAGELFF. CDR3 nucleotides: TGTGCCAGCAGCCCGTCAACGGCCGGGGAGCTGTTTTTT.

This clonotype was found a few times. The chain has TRBV29-1 and TRBJ2-1; perhaps TRBD1 as D (5 bases). The germline V and J ends were trimmed by 1 base and 7 bases, with 11 bases remaining between them. Germline V gene sequence: CDR1 SQVTM, CDR2 ANQGSEA. The CDR3 is 13 residues long. In nucleotides, the CDR3 is TGCAGCGTTGAAGCCTACAGGTCGAATGAGCAGTTCTTC. Protein sequence: CSVEAYRSNEQFF.

Only a few counts were recorded for this clonotype. The V call is TRBV5-1, the J call TRBJ1-1; the D gene is possibly TRBD1 (6 bases). Germline lookup yields CDR1 SGHRS and CDR2 YFSETQ. Deletions cut 4 bases from V and 3 bases from J, with 10 bases between. The CDR3 totals 13 residues. CDR3: CASSTDSYTEAFF. Here the CDR3 DNA reads TGCGCCAGCAGCACGGACAGTTACACTGAAGCTTTCTTT.

The sample holds many counts of this clonotype. This chain joins TRBV2 and TRBJ1-5; no reliable D call. Germline CDR1 is SNHLY and CDR2 is FYNNEI. The CDR3 contains 15 residues. V was pared by 3 bases and J by 3 bases, with 12 bases between. The CDR3 DNA follows: TGTGCCAGCAGTGACGACCTGGGGTCCAATCAGCCCCAGCATTTT. This encodes CASSDDLGSNQPQHF.

This chain uses TRBV11-2 with TRBJ1-2, with 7 bases aligning to TRBD1. The CDR3 has 15 amino acids. Unmatched junction bases numbered 6, after V lost 3 bases and J lost 2 bases. Germline values: CDR1 SGHAT, CDR2 FQNNGV. CDR3 amino acids: CASSFDRGPNYGYTF. The CDR3 DNA reads TGTGCCAGCAGCTTTGATAGGGGGCCAAACTATGGCTACACCTTC. Full variable domain (remainder filled in from reference TRBV11-2 and TRBJ1-2): EAGVAQSPRYKIIEKRQSVAFWCNPISGHATLYWYQQILGQGPKLLIQFQNNGVVDDSQLPKDRFSAERLKGVDSTLKIQPAKLEDSAVYLCASSFDRGPNYGYTFGSGTRLTVV.

This clonotype was seen more than once but under ten times. V is TRBV11-2 and J is TRBJ2-3; possible D gene TRBD1, 5 bases. With 4 bases removed from V and 6 bases from J, the gap between germline ends came to 20 bases. Germline assignment: CDR1 SGHAT and CDR2 FQNNGV. The CDR3 is made up of 16 amino acids. In DNA form, the CDR3 reads TGTGCCAGCAGCTCCCCGTGGGGCCAACTTCGTGATACGCAGTATTTT. This codes for CASSSPWGQLRDTQYF.

The rearrangement links TRBV28 to TRBJ2-1; D possibly corresponds to TRBD1 (6 bases). The V end was cut by 4 bases, the J end by 3 bases, with 10 bases between. Per the germline V gene, CDR1 is MDHEN and CDR2 is SYDVKM. The CDR3 spans 14 residues. The CDR3 is CASSSGQYYNEQFF. Written as DNA, the CDR3 is TGTGCCAGCAGTTCCGGACAGTACTACAATGAGCAGTTCTTC.

This clonotype was observed many times. The gene calls are TRBV29-1 and TRBJ2-6; weak D call: TRBD1 (5 bases). Germline V lookup: CDR1 SQVTM, CDR2 ANQGSEA. This CDR3 spans 12 amino acids. With 6 bases removed from V and 8 bases from J, the gap between germline ends came to 11 bases. The DNA of the CDR3 is TGCAGCGTGCCCCAGGGTCCCAACGTCCTGACTTTC. Translated: CSVPQGPNVLTF.

This clonotype was found a few times. This chain joins TRBV29-1 and TRBJ1-1; possibly TRBD1 for D (5 bases). Germline CDR1 reads SQVTM; CDR2 reads ANQGSEA. This CDR3 is built from 13 residues. Trimming shortened V by 7 bases and J by 6 bases, and 18 bases separated the two germline ends. The CDR3 bases are TGCAGCGGAAATCAGGGAAAAGGCGCTGAAGCTTTCTTT. It specifies CSGNQGKGAEAFF.

This clonotype appeared a few times. The chain employs TRBV12-3 or TRBV12-4 and TRBJ2-5; D remains ambiguous. Trimming stripped 7 bases from V and 5 bases from J, with 8 bases between. The CDR3 runs 11 residues. The CDR3 loop is CASTSLETQYF. CDR3 in DNA: TGTGCCAGCACGAGCCTTGAGACCCAGTACTTC.

This clonotype has only a few counts. The rearrangement joins TRBV2 to TRBJ2-4; a weak D match, TRBD1 (6 bases). Trimming took 1 base from V and 2 from J, leaving 12 bases between them. The germline V gene encodes CDR1 SNHLY and CDR2 FYNNEI. The CDR3 spans 16 residues. CDR3 bases: TGTGCCAGCAGTGAAGAGTGGGGGCCATCCAAAAACATTCAGTACTTC. It encodes CASSEEWGPSKNIQYF.

The V gene is TRBV18, the J gene TRBJ2-7; possibly TRBD2 for D (6 bases). V dropped 6 bases and J dropped 5 bases, with 17 bases sitting between them. This CDR3 spans 14 amino acids. The germline gives CDR1 KGHSH, CDR2 LQKENI. The CDR3 nucleotides are TGTGCCAGCTCCAACCTCCGGGAGCCCAACGAGCAGTACTTC. Translating gives CASSNLREPNEQYF.

CDR3 nucleotides: TGTGCCAGCAGCTTATCCACGGGACTAGAGTCCCACGAGCAGTACTTC. Residues: CASSLSTGLESHEQYF. The chain recombines TRBV7-2 with TRBJ2-7; 8 bases match TRBD2. There are 16 residues in the CDR3. Trimming at V came to 2 bases and at J to 5 bases, leaving 11 bases not matched to a gene. Germline values: CDR1 SGHTA, CDR2 FQGNSA.

V usage is TRBV20-1 and J usage is TRBJ2-3; no definite D call. V dropped 3 bases and J dropped 0 bases, with 7 bases sitting between them. The CDR3 is 13 amino acids. Germline V CDR1 and CDR2: DFQATT, SNEGSKA (reference sequence). DNA of the CDR3: TGCAGTGCTAGTATGGCCAGCACAGATACGCAGTATTTT. Translated: CSASMASTDTQYF.

Here the CDR3 reads CASSYQGGRNTGELFF. CDR3 bases: TGTGCCAGCAGTTACCAGGGAGGGCGGAACACCGGGGAGCTGTTTTTT. This sequence joins TRBV6-2 or TRBV6-3 and TRBJ2-2, with 7 bases matching TRBD2. V trimming: 2 bases; J trimming: 1 base; junction bases outside the gene matches: 4. The CDR3 loop spans 16 amino acids. Germline V gives CDR1 MNHEY, CDR2 SVGEGT.

This clonotype was seen more than once but under ten times. This rearrangement joins TRBV5-1 to TRBJ2-1, with TRBD2 matching 12 bases. The length of the CDR3 is 16 residues. J gave up 3 bases and V 5 bases, and 6 bases lay outside the gene matches. Germline V gene sequence: CDR1 SGHRS, CDR2 YFSETQ. CDR3 residues: CASSQASGGDYNEQFF. The CDR3 region has the DNA TGCGCCAGCAGTCAGGCTAGCGGGGGGGACTACAATGAGCAGTTCTTC.